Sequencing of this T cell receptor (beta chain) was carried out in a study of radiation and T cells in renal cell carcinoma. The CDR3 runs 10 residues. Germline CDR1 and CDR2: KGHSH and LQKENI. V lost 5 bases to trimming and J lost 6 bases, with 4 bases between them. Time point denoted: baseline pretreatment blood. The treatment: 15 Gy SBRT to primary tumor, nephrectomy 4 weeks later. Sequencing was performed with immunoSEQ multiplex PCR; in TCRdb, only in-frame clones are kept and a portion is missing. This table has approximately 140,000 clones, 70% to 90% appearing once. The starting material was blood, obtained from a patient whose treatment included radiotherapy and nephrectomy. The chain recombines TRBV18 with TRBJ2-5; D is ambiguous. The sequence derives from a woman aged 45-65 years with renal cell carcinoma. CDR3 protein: CASSEQTQYF. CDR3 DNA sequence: TGTGCCAGCTCAGAACAGACCCAGTACTTC.